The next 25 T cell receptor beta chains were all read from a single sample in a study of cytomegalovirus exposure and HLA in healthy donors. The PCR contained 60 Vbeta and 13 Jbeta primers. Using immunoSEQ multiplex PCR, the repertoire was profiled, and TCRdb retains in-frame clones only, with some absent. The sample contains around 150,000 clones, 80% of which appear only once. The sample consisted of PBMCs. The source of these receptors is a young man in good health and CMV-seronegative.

The DNA of the CDR3 is TGTGCCAGCAGCGTAGGACAGAGCAATCAGCCCCAGCATTTT. Translating it yields CASSVGQSNQPQHF. V gene TRBV9 combines with J gene TRBJ1-5, with D maybe TRBD1 (5 bases). Germline loops: CDR1 SGDLS, CDR2 YYNGEE. CDR3 length equals 14 residues. V was clipped by 0 bases and J by 1 base, with 5 bases between them.

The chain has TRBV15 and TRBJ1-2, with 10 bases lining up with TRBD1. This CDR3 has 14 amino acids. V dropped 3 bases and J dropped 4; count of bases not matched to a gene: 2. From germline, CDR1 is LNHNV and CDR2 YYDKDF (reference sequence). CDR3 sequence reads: CATSRTGGGYGYTF. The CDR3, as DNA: TGTGCCACCAGCAGGACAGGGGGCGGCTATGGCTACACCTTC.

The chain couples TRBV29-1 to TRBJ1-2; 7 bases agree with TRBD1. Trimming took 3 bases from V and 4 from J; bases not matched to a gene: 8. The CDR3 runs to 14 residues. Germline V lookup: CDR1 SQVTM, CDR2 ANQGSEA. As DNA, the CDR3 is TGCAGCGTTGAGACAGGGTCCATGATCTATGGCTACACCTTC. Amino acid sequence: CSVETGSMIYGYTF.

The CDR3 loop is CASSQEGQNHLYGYTF. CDR3 nucleotides: TGTGCCAGCAGCCAAGAAGGACAAAACCACCTCTATGGCTACACCTTC. The J gene is TRBJ1-2, the V gene TRBV16; D might be TRBD1 (5 bases). V was shortened by 2 bases and J by 4 bases, with 17 bases between the two germline ends. There are 16 residues in the CDR3. Germline V gene lookup returns CDR1 KGHSY and CDR2 FQNENV.

The CDR3 spells CASSEAGGLAGEYEQYF. CDR3 in DNA: TGTGCCAGCAGTGAAGCGGGGGGTCTAGCGGGGGAATACGAGCAGTACTTC. The J gene is TRBJ2-7, the V gene TRBV6-1; 10 bases line up with TRBD2. Germline V CDR1 and CDR2: MNHNS, SASEGT. The CDR3 has 17 amino acids. V dropped 0 bases and J dropped 4; count of bases not matched to a gene: 9.

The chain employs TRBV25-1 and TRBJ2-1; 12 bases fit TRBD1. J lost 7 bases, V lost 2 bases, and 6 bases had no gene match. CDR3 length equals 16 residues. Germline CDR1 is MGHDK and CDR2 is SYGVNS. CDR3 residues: CASSETGTGGRNEQFF. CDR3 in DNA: TGTGCCAGCAGTGAAACCGGGACAGGGGGCCGGAATGAGCAGTTCTTC. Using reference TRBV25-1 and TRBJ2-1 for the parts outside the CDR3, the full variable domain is EADIYQTPRYLVIGTGKKITLECSQTMGHDKMYWYQQDPGMELHLIHYSYGVNSTEKGDLSSESTVSRIRTEHFPLTLESARPSHTSQYLCASSETGTGGRNEQFFGPGTRLTVL.

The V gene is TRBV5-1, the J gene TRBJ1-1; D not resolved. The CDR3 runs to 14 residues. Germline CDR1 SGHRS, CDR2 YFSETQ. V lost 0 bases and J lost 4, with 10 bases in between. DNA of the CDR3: TGCGCCAGCAGCTTGGACAGTGGAGGCACTGAAGCTTTCTTT. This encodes CASSLDSGGTEAFF.

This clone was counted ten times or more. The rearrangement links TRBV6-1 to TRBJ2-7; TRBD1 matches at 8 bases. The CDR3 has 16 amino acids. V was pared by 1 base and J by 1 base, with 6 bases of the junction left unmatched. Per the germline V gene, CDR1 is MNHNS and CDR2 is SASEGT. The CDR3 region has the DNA TGTGCCAGCAGTGAAGAGGCCGGGACAGGTTCCTACGAGCAGTACTTC. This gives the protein CASSEEAGTGSYEQYF.

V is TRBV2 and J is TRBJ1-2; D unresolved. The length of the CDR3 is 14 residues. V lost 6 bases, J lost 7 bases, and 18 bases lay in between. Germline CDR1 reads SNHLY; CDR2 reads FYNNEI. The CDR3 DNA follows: TGTGCCAGCAGACCCCAGACAAGGATGGGTGGCTACACCTTC. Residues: CASRPQTRMGGYTF. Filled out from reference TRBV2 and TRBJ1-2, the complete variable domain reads EPEVTQTPSHQVTQMGQEVILRCVPISNHLYFYWYRQILGQKVEFLVSFYNNEISEKSEIFDDQFSVERPDGSNFTLKIRSTKLEDSAMYFCASRPQTRMGGYTFGSGTRLTVV.

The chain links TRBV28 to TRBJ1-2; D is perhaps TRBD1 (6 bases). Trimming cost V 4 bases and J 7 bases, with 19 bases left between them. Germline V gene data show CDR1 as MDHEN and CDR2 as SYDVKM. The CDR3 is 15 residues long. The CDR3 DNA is TGTGCCAGCAGTTGGGGGGGGGCTCCACTCTCTGGCTACACCTTC. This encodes CASSWGGAPLSGYTF.

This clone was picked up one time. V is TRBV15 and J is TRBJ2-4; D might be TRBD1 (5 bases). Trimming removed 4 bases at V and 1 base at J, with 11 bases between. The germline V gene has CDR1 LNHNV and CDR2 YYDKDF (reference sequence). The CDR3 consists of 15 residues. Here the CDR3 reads CATSIQGGAKNIQYF. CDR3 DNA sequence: TGTGCCACCAGCATCCAGGGTGGCGCCAAAAACATTCAGTACTTC.

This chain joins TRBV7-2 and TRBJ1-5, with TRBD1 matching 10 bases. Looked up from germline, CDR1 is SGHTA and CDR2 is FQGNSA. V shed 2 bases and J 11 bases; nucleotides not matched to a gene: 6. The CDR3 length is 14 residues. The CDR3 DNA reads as TGTGCCAGCAGCTTAAGGGACAGGGGCAGTACCCAGCATTTT. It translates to CASSLRDRGSTQHF.

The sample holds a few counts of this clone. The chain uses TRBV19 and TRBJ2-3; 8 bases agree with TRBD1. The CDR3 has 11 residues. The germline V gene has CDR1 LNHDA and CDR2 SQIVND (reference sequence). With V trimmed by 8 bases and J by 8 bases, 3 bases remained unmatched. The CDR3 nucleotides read TGTGCCAGTGGACAGGGAAGTACGCAGTATTTT. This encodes CASGQGSTQYF.

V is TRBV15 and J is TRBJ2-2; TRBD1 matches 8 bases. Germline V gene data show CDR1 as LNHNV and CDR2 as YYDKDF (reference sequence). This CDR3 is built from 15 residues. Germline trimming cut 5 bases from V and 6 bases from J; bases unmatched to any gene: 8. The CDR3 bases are TGTGCCACCAGCGGGCGGACAGGGAGCGCCGGGGAGCTGTTTTTT. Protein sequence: CATSGRTGSAGELFF.

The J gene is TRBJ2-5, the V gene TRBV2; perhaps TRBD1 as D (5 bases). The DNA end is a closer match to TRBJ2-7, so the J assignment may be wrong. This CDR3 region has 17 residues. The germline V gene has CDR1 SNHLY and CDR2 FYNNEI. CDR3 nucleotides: TGTGCCAGCAGTGATTGGCTAAGACAGACGAGCTCCTACGAGCAGTACTTC. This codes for CASSDWLRQTSSYEQYF.

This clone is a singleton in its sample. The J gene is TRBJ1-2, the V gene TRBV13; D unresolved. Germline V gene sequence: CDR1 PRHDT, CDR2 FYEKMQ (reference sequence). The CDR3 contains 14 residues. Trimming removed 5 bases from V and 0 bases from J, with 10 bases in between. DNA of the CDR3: TGTGCCAGCAGCACCCGGGGAGCTAACTATGGCTACACCTTC. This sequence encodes CASSTRGANYGYTF.

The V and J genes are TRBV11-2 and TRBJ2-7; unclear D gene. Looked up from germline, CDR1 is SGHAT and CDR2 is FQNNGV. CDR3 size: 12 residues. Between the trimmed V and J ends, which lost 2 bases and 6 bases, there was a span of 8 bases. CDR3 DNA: TGTGCCAGCAGCTTAAGCCACTCCGAGCAGTACTTC. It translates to CASSLSHSEQYF.

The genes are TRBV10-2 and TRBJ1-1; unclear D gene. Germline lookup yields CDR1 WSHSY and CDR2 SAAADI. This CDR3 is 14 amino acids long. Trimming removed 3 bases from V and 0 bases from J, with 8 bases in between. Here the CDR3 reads CASSESRLNTEAFF. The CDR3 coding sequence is TGCGCCAGCAGTGAATCCAGGTTGAACACTGAAGCTTTCTTT.

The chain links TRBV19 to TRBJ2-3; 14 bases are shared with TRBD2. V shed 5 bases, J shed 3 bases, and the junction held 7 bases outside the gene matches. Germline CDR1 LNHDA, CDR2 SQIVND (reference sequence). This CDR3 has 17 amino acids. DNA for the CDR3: TGTGCCAGTAGTTTCCGTCGGACTAGCGGGAGGACAGATACGCAGTATTTT. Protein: CASSFRRTSGRTDTQYF.

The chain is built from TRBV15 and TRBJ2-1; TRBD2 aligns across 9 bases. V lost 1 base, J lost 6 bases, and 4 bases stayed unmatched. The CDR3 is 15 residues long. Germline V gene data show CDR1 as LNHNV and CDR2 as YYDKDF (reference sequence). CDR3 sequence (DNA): TGTGCCACCAGCAGAGTGCGGGGGGGTCTCAATGAGCAGTTCTTC. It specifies CATSRVRGGLNEQFF.

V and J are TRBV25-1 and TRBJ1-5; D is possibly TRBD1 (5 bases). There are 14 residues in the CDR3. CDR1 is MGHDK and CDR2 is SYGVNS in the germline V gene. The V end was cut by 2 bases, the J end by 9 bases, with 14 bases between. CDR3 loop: CASSEGGDLSPQHF. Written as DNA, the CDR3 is TGTGCCAGCAGTGAAGGAGGGGACCTATCGCCCCAGCATTTT.

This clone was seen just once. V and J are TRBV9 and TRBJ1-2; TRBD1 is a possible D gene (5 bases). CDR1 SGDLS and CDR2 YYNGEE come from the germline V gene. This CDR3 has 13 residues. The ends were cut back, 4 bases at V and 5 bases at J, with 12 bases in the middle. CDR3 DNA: TGTGCCAGCAGCCGGGGGGAGGGGTATGGCTACACCTTC. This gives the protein CASSRGEGYGYTF.

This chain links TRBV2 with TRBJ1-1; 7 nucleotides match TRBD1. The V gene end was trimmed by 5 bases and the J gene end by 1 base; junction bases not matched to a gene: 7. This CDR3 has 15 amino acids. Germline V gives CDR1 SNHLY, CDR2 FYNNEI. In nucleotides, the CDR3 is TGTGCCAGCAGTCCCCGGACAGGATCGAACACTGAAGCTTTCTTT. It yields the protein CASSPRTGSNTEAFF.

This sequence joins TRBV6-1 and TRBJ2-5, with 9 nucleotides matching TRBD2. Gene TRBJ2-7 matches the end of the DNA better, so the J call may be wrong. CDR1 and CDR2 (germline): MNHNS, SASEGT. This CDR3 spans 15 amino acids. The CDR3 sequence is CASSDRGGGWYEQYF. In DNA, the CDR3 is TGTGCCAGCAGTGATCGCGGGGGGGGGTGGTACGAGCAGTACTTC.

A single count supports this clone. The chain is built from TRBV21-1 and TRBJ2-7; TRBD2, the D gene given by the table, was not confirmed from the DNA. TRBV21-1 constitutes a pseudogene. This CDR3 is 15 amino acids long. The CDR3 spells CASSKDPGSSYEQYF. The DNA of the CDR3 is TGTGCCAGCAGCAAAGATCCTGGGAGCTCCTACGAGCAGTACTTC.